One sample yielded the 27 T cell receptor beta chains listed below, sequenced in a study of neoadjuvant nivolumab and ipilimumab in lung cancer. Method: immunoSEQ multiplex PCR; TCRdb's copy keeps in-frame clones and lacks some. The profile shows thousands of clones, roughly 79% of them singletons. Sequences were derived from normal lung tissue adjacent to the tumor, sampled after neoadjuvant nivolumab, alone or with ipilimumab, at or shortly before surgery. All receptors derive from an adult with non-small cell lung cancer. Some clones in this sample may be carry-over from other donors' samples.

The chain is built from TRBV18 and TRBJ2-2; 13 nucleotides match TRBD2. The germline V gene has CDR1 KGHSH and CDR2 LQKENI. The CDR3 totals 18 residues. J was trimmed by 3 bases and V by 3 bases; bases with no gene match: 7. DNA of the CDR3: TGTGCCAGCTCACCGAATGGACTAGCGGGAGTCGACACCGGGGAGCTGTTTTTT. Its protein product is CASSPNGLAGVDTGELFF.

The chain couples TRBV5-6 to TRBJ1-6; tentative D call: TRBD1 (6 bases). The germline CDR1 and CDR2 sequences are SGHDT and YYEEEE. The ends were cut back, 0 bases at V and 7 bases at J, with 8 bases in the middle. The CDR3 sequence is 14 residues long. The CDR3 loop reads CASSLDRVNSPLHF. CDR3 sequence (DNA): TGTGCCAGCAGCTTGGACAGGGTGAATTCACCCCTCCACTTT.

The genes are TRBV5-6 and TRBJ1-6; maybe TRBD1 (5 bases). From germline, CDR1 is SGHDT and CDR2 YYEEEE. Trimming removed 7 bases at V and 7 bases at J, with 15 bases between. The CDR3 runs to 14 residues. DNA of the CDR3: TGTGCCAGCGCCCCCCCGGGACTCAATTCACCCCTCCACTTT. Protein: CASAPPGLNSPLHF.

The V and J genes are TRBV10-3 and TRBJ1-5; tentatively, D is TRBD1 (6 bases). Per the germline V gene, CDR1 is ENHRY and CDR2 is SYGVKD. Trimming removed 4 bases at V and 0 bases at J, with 10 bases between. The CDR3 covers 15 residues. CDR3 bases: TGTGCCATCAGTGGGGACATTTATAGCAATCAGCCCCAGCATTTT. Residues: CAISGDIYSNQPQHF.

The rearrangement links TRBV6-1 to TRBJ2-3, with 10 bases aligning to TRBD1. The CDR3 covers 18 residues. With V trimmed by 2 bases and J by 6 bases, 14 bases remained unmatched. The germline V gene has CDR1 MNHNS and CDR2 SASEGT. CDR3 amino acids: CASSERVGTGDPRDTQYF. The CDR3 DNA reads TGTGCCAGCAGTGAAAGAGTGGGGACAGGGGACCCCAGGGATACGCAGTATTTT.

This clone showed up just once. CDR3 nucleotide sequence: TGTGCCATCAGGGGATTTGCGGGGACTAGTTTTACCCCCGCCGACACAGATACGCAGTATTTT. It is translated as CAIRGFAGTSFTPADTDTQYF. The chain couples TRBV10-3 to TRBJ2-3; TRBD2 matches 8 bases. CDR3 length equals 21 residues. Trimming took 6 bases from V and 2 from J; bases not matched to a gene: 25. Germline lookup yields CDR1 ENHRY and CDR2 SYGVKD.

The V and J genes are TRBV5-4 and TRBJ2-5, with 8 positions matching TRBD2. Germline CDR1 and CDR2: SGHNT and YYREEE (reference sequence). The V gene end was trimmed by 0 bases and the J gene end by 3 bases; junction bases not matched to a gene: 4. CDR3 length: 15 residues. CDR3 in amino acids: CASSLVGLEKETQYF. CDR3 in DNA: TGTGCCAGCAGCTTGGTGGGACTAGAAAAAGAGACCCAGTACTTC.

The gene calls are TRBV11-3 and TRBJ2-4; 7 bases fit TRBD1. With V trimmed by 3 bases and J by 2 bases, 10 bases remained unmatched. CDR1 and CDR2 (germline): SGHNT, YENEEA. There are 17 residues in the CDR3. The CDR3 nucleotides are TGTGCCAGCAGCTTGATACACAGGGGAATAACCAAAAACATTCAGTACTTC. Translated, it gives CASSLIHRGITKNIQYF.

This chain uses TRBV5-4 with TRBJ2-7; D might be TRBD2 (5 bases). The length of the CDR3 is 14 residues. Deletions cut 4 bases from V and 6 bases from J, with 17 bases between. CDR1 SGHNT and CDR2 YYREEE come from the germline V gene (reference sequence). The CDR3 bases are TGTGCCAGCAGCCTCCCCTTCTTAGAGGGCGAGCAGTACTTC. Protein product: CASSLPFLEGEQYF.

V usage is TRBV10-3 and J usage is TRBJ2-1; 13 bases fit TRBD2. Trimming removed 4 bases from V and 8 bases from J; junction bases left unmatched: 20. Germline CDR1 and CDR2: ENHRY and SYGVKD. The CDR3 sequence is 20 residues long. The CDR3 loop is CAISAVPGQGGTSGIYEQFF. CDR3 DNA sequence: TGTGCCATCAGTGCAGTACCGGGACAGGGGGGGACTAGCGGGATTTATGAGCAGTTCTTC.

The chain uses TRBV10-2 and TRBJ1-1, with D hard to call. Germline V gives CDR1 WSHSY, CDR2 SAAADI. V gave up 6 bases and J gave up 1 base, with 12 bases separating them. The CDR3 runs to 14 residues. The CDR3 region has the DNA TGCGCCAGCAGCGGACGAGGCCAGAACACTGAAGCTTTCTTT. Translated, it gives CASSGRGQNTEAFF.

On this clone: Since the CDR3 does not end with the conserved phenylalanine or tryptophan, this likely comes from a read error. Because the CDR3's place on the DNA is in doubt, the DNA is left out and the CDR3 is given as listed by TCRdb. The chain joins TRBV5-3 to TRBJ1-4; the D segment call TRBD1 is taken from the table without a DNA check. TRBV5-3 is an ORF; its function is uncertain. Termini included, the CDR3 measures 11 amino acids. The CDR3 region is CARSTDPTGLS.

This clone was found a few times. CDR3 residues: CASSTGTSADTQYF. For the CDR3, the DNA is TGCGCCAGCAGCACCGGGACTAGCGCAGATACGCAGTATTTT. V gene TRBV5-1 combines with J gene TRBJ2-3; 10 positions agree with TRBD2. With 4 bases clipped from V and 4 bases from J, the junction kept 3 bases outside the gene matches. The CDR3 loop spans 14 amino acids. Germline V gene lookup returns CDR1 SGHRS and CDR2 YFSETQ.

The chain combines TRBV27 with TRBJ2-7; 9 bases agree with TRBD2. Germline-derived CDR1 and CDR2 are MNHEY and SMNVEV (reference sequence). The CDR3 runs to 16 residues. Trimming removed 7 bases from V and 0 bases from J; junction bases left unmatched: 10. CDR3 in DNA: TGTGCCAGCACCCAACGGTATAGCGGGAGCTCCTACGAGCAGTACTTC. Translated: CASTQRYSGSSYEQYF.

Concerning this clone: Compared with germline, one end of the junction differs, possibly owing to a read error. CDR3 DNA: TGCGCCAGCAGCCTAGGACAGGGGGCCCGCTCCTTC. Protein product: CASSLGQGARSF. The chain combines TRBV4-3 with TRBJ1-2; 11 bases match TRBD1. The CDR3 is 12 amino acids. Germline V CDR1 and CDR2: LGHNA, YSLEER.

As regards this clone: The same CDR3 is also encoded by other DNA sequences in this sample. The rearrangement links TRBV7-6 to TRBJ1-1; TRBD1 might be the D (6 bases). The V end lost 5 bases, the J end lost 2 bases, and 15 bases lay between the germline ends. Germline CDR1 reads SGHVS; CDR2 reads FNYEAQ. This CDR3 has 15 amino acids. The CDR3 region is CASSPSGQINTEAFF. The CDR3 DNA is TGTGCCAGCAGCCCCTCCGGACAGATCAACACTGAAGCTTTCTTT.

The DNA for the CDR3 is TGTGCCAGCAGTGATGCGACTATCCGAGAGAGCCCCGAGACCCAGTACTTC. Translated, it gives CASSDATIRESPETQYF. V usage is TRBV2 and J usage is TRBJ2-5, with D possibly being TRBD2 (5 bases). Germline V gene data show CDR1 as SNHLY and CDR2 as FYNNEI. The CDR3 is 17 amino acids. V lost 3 bases and J 5 bases, leaving 22 bases between the germline ends.

V is TRBV11-2 and J is TRBJ2-7, with 8 bases that match TRBD1. Germline loops: CDR1 SGHAT, CDR2 FQNNGV. V lost 5 bases and J lost 4; bases outside the gene matches: 7. CDR3 length: 14 amino acids. In DNA, the CDR3 is TGTGCCAGCAGCCAATCGCAGGGGGCGTACGAGCAGTACTTC. Amino acids: CASSQSQGAYEQYF. Complete variable domain (other parts from reference TRBV11-2 and TRBJ2-7): EAGVAQSPRYKIIEKRQSVAFWCNPISGHATLYWYQQILGQGPKLLIQFQNNGVVDDSQLPKDRFSAERLKGVDSTLKIQPAKLEDSAVYLCASSQSQGAYEQYFGPGTRLTVT.

The J gene is TRBJ1-1, the V gene TRBV5-4; D is unresolved. Germline CDR1 and CDR2: SGHNT and YYREEE (reference sequence). The V end was cut by 0 bases, the J end by 3 bases, with 6 bases between. This CDR3 contains 13 residues. The CDR3 loop reads CASSLVGDTEAFF. CDR3 DNA sequence: TGTGCCAGCAGCTTGGTCGGGGACACTGAAGCTTTCTTT.

The rearrangement joins TRBV5-5 to TRBJ1-2; unclear D gene. Germline V gene data show CDR1 as SGHKS and CDR2 as YYEKEE (reference sequence). V was clipped by 0 bases and J by 7 bases, with 13 bases between them. The CDR3 covers 14 residues. The CDR3 reads CASSLGWSEGGYTF. In DNA, the CDR3 is TGTGCCAGCAGCTTGGGGTGGTCAGAGGGTGGCTACACCTTC.

This clone has just a few counts. The chain recombines TRBV11-2 with TRBJ2-7; the D gene is possibly TRBD1 (6 bases). The CDR3 runs to 14 residues. Germline V gene sequence: CDR1 SGHAT, CDR2 FQNNGV. V shed 2 bases and J shed 3 bases, with 11 bases lying between them. CDR3 sequence reads: CASSLSQGSYEQYF. The CDR3 DNA follows: TGTGCCAGCAGCTTATCGCAGGGGAGCTACGAGCAGTACTTC.

The chain has TRBV5-6 and TRBJ2-6; the D is unclear. This CDR3 is built from 14 residues. V shed 9 bases and J shed 0 bases, with 10 bases lying between them. CDR1 is SGHDT, CDR2 YYEEEE, per germline. CDR3 sequence (DNA): TGTGCCACCTCGGAGTACTCTGGGGCCAACGTCCTGACTTTC. Translated: CATSEYSGANVLTF. Looking up the rest from reference TRBV5-6 and TRBJ2-6 gives the full variable domain: DAGVTQSPTHLIKTRGQQVTLRCSPKSGHDTVSWYQQALGQGPQFIFQYYEEEERQRGNFPDRFSGHQFPNYSSELNVNALLLGDSALYLCATSEYSGANVLTFGAGSRLTVL.

The chain combines TRBV25-1 with TRBJ1-2, with D possibly matching TRBD1 (5 bases). The CDR3 is made up of 15 amino acids. Trimming took 3 bases from V and 4 from J, leaving 15 bases between them. From germline, CDR1 is MGHDK and CDR2 SYGVNS. Here the CDR3 reads CASSDGKRQSYGYTF. CDR3 in DNA: TGTGCCAGCAGTGATGGGAAGAGACAGTCCTATGGCTACACCTTC.

This chain connects TRBV11-3 to TRBJ2-1; unclear D gene. The CDR3 is 15 amino acids. The V gene's germline CDR1 is SGHNT and CDR2 YENEEA. Trimming removed 3 bases from V and 6 bases from J, with 15 bases in between. This chain's CDR3 is CASSFRHAPSNEQFF. CDR3 in DNA: TGTGCCAGCAGCTTTAGACATGCCCCTTCCAATGAGCAGTTCTTC.

This sequence joins TRBV25-1 and TRBJ1-3; 8 nucleotides agree with TRBD1. This CDR3 contains 15 residues. CDR1 is MGHDK and CDR2 is SYGVNS in the germline V gene. V shed 4 bases, J shed 1 base, and the junction held 3 bases outside the gene matches. The CDR3 DNA follows: TGTGCCAGCAGTGCGGACAGGGATTCTGGAAACACCATATATTTT. It is translated as CASSADRDSGNTIYF.

This rearrangement joins TRBV7-9 to TRBJ2-1, with no clear D. CDR1 is SEHNR, CDR2 FQNEAQ, per germline (reference sequence). V lost 5 bases to trimming and J lost 8 bases, with 7 bases between them. CDR3 length: 11 residues. This chain's CDR3 is CASSLFYEQFF. The CDR3 coding sequence is TGTGCCAGCAGCCTTTTTTATGAGCAGTTCTTC.

CDR3 DNA sequence: TGCGCCAGCAGCCAAGATGGACTCAACACCGGGGAGCTGTTTTTT. It encodes CASSQDGLNTGELFF. The chain joins TRBV4-3 to TRBJ2-2; TRBD2 might be the D (5 bases). Germline lookup yields CDR1 LGHNA and CDR2 YSLEER. This CDR3 comprises 15 residues. V lost 0 bases, J lost 2 bases, and 7 bases lay in between.